A single sample gave rise to the 5 T cell receptor beta chains below, sequenced in a study of radiotherapy plus CTLA-4 blockade in lung cancer. Data came from immunoSEQ multiplex PCR; TCRdb stores just in-frame clones and leaves some out. The data show about 110,000 clones, with 85% seen just once and less than 2.5% held by the top ten. Here the sequenced sample was peripheral blood, taken from a patient treated with radiotherapy plus ipilimumab. The source of these receptors is a human donor with non-small cell lung cancer that progressed on radiotherapy plus ipilimumab. Some clones in this sample may be carry-over from other donors' samples.

V usage is TRBV28 and J usage is TRBJ1-5; D is unresolved. CDR1 is MDHEN, CDR2 SYDVKM, per germline. The CDR3 covers 12 residues. The V and J ends lost 2 bases and 6 bases respectively, with 5 bases between them. CDR3 DNA: TGTGCCAGCAGTTTAAGGAGTCAGCCCCAGCATTTT. Translation: CASSLRSQPQHF.

V gene TRBV10-2 combines with J gene TRBJ1-2; TRBD1 aligns across 8 bases. CDR1 is WSHSY, CDR2 SAAADI, per germline. Trimming took 0 bases from V and 4 from J; bases not matched to a gene: 4. CDR3 length equals 15 residues. The CDR3 reads CASSESTTGGYGYTF. CDR3 coding DNA: TGCGCCAGCAGTGAGTCTACCACAGGGGGCTATGGCTACACCTTC.

This chain uses TRBV25-1 with TRBJ1-1; a weak D match, TRBD1 (5 bases). Trimming removed 1 base at V and 6 bases at J, with 9 bases between. The germline V gene encodes CDR1 MGHDK and CDR2 SYGVNS. This CDR3 is built from 13 residues. CDR3 in DNA: TGTGCCAGCAGTGAATCCGGGGCAGCTGAAGCTTTCTTT. Its translation is CASSESGAAEAFF. Variable domain in full (rest from reference TRBV25-1 and TRBJ1-1): EADIYQTPRYLVIGTGKKITLECSQTMGHDKMYWYQQDPGMELHLIHYSYGVNSTEKGDLSSESTVSRIRTEHFPLTLESARPSHTSQYLCASSESGAAEAFFGQGTRLTVV.

V and J are TRBV30 and TRBJ2-5; 7 positions match TRBD1. Germline CDR1 and CDR2: GTSNPN and SVGIG (reference sequence). Trimming at V came to 5 bases and at J to 5 bases, leaving 5 bases not matched to a gene. The CDR3 extends over 12 amino acids. The CDR3 is CAWDRVGETQYF. The CDR3 nucleotides read TGTGCCTGGGACAGGGTAGGGGAGACCCAGTACTTC.

The chain employs TRBV9 and TRBJ1-2; D uncertain. Trimming cost V 3 bases and J 5 bases, with 8 bases left between them. From germline, CDR1 is SGDLS and CDR2 YYNGEE. This CDR3 region has 12 residues. The CDR3 loop is CASSARNYGYTF. CDR3 nucleotide sequence: TGTGCCAGCAGCGCCCGTAATTATGGCTACACCTTC.